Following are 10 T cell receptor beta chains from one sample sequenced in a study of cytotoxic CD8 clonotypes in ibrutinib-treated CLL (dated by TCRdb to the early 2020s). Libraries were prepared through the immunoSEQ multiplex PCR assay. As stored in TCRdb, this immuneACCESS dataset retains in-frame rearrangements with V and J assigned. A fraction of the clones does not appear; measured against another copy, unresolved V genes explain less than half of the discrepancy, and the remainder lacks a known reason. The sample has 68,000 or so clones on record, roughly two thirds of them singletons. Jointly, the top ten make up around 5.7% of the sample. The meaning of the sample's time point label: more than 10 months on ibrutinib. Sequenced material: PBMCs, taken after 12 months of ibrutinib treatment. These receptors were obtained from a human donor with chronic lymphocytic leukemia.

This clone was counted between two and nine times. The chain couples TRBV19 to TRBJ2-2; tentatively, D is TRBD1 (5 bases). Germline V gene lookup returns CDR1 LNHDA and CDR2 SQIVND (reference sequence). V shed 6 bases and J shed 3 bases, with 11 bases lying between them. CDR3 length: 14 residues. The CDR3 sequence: CASRQVGDTGELFF. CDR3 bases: TGTGCCAGTAGACAGGTCGGCGACACCGGGGAGCTGTTTTTT.

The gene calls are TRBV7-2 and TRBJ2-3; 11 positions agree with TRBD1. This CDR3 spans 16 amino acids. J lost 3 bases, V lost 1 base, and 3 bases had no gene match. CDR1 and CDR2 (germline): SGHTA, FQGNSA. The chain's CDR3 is CASSLVGTGGTDTQYF. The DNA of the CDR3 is TGTGCCAGCAGCTTAGTAGGGACAGGGGGAACAGATACGCAGTATTTT. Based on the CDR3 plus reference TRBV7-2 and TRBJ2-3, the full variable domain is GAGVSQSPSNKVTEKGKDVELRCDPISGHTALYWYRQSLGQGLEFLIYFQGNSAPDKSGLPSDRFSAERTGGSVSTLTIQRTQQEDSAVYLCASSLVGTGGTDTQYFGPGTRLTVL.

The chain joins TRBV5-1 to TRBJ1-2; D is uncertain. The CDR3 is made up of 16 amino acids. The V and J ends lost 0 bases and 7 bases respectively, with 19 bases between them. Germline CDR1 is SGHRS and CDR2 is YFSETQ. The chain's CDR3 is CASSLALPTISGGYTF. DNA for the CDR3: TGCGCCAGCAGCTTGGCCTTACCGACCATTTCGGGTGGCTACACCTTC.

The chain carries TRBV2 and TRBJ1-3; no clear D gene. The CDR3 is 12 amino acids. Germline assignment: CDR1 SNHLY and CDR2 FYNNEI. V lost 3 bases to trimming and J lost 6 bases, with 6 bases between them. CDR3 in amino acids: CASSDLENTIYF. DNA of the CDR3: TGTGCCAGCAGTGATTTGGAAAACACCATATATTTT.

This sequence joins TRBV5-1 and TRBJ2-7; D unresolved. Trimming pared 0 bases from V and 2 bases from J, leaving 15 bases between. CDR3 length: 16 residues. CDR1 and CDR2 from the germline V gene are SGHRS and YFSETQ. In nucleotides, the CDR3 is TGCGCCAGCAGCTTGGCCGGTAGGGTTGGGACCTACGAGCAGTACTTC. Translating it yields CASSLAGRVGTYEQYF.

The CDR3 region is CAIKVADQETQYF. As DNA, the CDR3 is TGTGCCATCAAGGTGGCAGATCAAGAGACCCAGTACTTC. The chain is built from TRBV10-3 and TRBJ2-5, with D unresolved. V shed 7 bases and J shed 2 bases, with 11 bases lying between them. Germline CDR1 is ENHRY and CDR2 is SYGVKD. CDR3 length: 13 residues.

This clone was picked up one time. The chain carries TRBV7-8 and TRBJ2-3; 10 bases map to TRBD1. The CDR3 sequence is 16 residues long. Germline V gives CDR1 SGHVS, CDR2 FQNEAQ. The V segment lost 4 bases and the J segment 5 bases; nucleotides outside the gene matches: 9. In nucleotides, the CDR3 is TGTGCCAGCAGCTCAAGGACAGGGGGAAATTTAGATACGCAGTATTTT. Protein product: CASSSRTGGNLDTQYF.

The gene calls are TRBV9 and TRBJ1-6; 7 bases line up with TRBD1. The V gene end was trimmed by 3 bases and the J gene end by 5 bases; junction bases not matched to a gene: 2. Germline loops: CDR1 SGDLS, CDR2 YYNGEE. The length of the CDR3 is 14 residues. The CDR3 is CASSATGNNSPLHF. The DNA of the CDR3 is TGTGCCAGCAGCGCGACAGGGAATAATTCACCCCTCCACTTT.

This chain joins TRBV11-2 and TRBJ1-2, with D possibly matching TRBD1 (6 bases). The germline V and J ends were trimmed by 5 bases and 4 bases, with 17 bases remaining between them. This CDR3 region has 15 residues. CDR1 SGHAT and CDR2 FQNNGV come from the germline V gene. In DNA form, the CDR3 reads TGTGCCAGCAGCACCTGGAGTCAGGGGACCTATGGCTACACCTTC. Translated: CASSTWSQGTYGYTF.

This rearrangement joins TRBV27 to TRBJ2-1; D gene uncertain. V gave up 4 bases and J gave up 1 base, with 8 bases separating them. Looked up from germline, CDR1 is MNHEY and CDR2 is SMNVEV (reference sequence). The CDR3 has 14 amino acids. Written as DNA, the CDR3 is TGTGCCAGCAGTTCTGGCCCTTCCTACAATGAGCAGTTCTTC. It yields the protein CASSSGPSYNEQFF.